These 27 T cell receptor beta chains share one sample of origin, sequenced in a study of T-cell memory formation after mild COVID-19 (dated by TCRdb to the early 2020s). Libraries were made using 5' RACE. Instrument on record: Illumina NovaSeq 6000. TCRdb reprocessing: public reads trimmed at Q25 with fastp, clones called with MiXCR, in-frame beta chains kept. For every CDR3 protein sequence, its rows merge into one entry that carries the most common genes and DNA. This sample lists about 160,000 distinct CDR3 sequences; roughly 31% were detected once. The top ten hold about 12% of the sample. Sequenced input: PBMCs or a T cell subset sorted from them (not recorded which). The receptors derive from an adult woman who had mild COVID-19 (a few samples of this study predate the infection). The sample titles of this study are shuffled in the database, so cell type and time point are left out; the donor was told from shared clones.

The CDR3 sequence: CASSQDPGSGQPQHF. In DNA, the CDR3 is TGTGCCAGCAGCCAAGATCCGGGGTCGGGCCAGCCCCAGCATTTT. The genes are TRBV3-1 and TRBJ1-5; no reliable D call. Germline lookup yields CDR1 LGHDT and CDR2 YNNKEL (reference sequence). Trimming left V 0 bases short and J 7 bases short, with 13 bases between. The CDR3 totals 15 residues.

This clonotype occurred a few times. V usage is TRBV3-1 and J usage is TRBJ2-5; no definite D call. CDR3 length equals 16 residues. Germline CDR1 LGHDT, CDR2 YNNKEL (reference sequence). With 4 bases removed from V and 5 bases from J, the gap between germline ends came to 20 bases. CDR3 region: CASSLASSPPLETQYF. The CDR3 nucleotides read TGTGCCAGCAGCCTCGCGAGCTCCCCCCCCCTGGAGACCCAGTACTTC.

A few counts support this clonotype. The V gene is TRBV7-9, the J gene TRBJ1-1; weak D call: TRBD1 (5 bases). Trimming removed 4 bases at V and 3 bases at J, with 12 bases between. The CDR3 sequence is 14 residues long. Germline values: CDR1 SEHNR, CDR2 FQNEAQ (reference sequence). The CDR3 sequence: CASSSGGRDTEAFF. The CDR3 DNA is TGTGCCAGCAGCTCGGGGGGGAGGGACACTGAAGCTTTCTTT.

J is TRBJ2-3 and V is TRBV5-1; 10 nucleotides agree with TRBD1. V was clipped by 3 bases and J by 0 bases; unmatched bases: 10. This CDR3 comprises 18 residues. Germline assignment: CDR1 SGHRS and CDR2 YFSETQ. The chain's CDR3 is CASSYQYRDRGSTDTQYF. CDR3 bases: TGCGCCAGCAGCTACCAATACCGGGACAGGGGAAGCACAGATACGCAGTATTTT.

CDR3 nucleotide sequence: TGTGCCAGCAGCCAGGGGCTAGCCTCCTACGAGCAGTACTTC. Protein product: CASSQGLASYEQYF. The gene calls are TRBV14 and TRBJ2-7; D may be TRBD1 or TRBD2 (5 bases each). CDR3 length equals 14 residues. CDR1 and CDR2 from the germline V gene are SGHDN and FVKESK. Trimming pared 3 bases from V and 0 bases from J, leaving 9 bases between. Full variable domain (outside the CDR3, taken from reference TRBV14 and TRBJ2-7): EAGVTQFPSHSVIEKGQTVTLRCDPISGHDNLYWYRRVMGKEIKFLLHFVKESKQDESGMPNNRFLAERTGGTYSTLKVQPAELEDSGVYFCASSQGLASYEQYFGPGTRLTVT.

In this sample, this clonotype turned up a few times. The CDR3 loop is CASSGPGTGQPQHF. CDR3 bases: TGTGCCAGCAGTGGCCCTGGGACCGGACAGCCCCAGCATTTT. The chain recombines TRBV2 with TRBJ1-5; tentatively, D is TRBD1 (5 bases). V lost 4 bases, J lost 7 bases, and 14 bases lay in between. The CDR3 sequence is 14 residues long. CDR1 is SNHLY and CDR2 is FYNNEI in the germline V gene.

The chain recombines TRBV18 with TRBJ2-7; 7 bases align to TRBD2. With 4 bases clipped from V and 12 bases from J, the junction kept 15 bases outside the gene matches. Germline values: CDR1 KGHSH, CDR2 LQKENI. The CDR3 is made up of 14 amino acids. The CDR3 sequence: CASSHASRERDWYF. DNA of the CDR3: TGTGCCAGCTCACACGCCTCGCGGGAGCGGGATTGGTACTTC.

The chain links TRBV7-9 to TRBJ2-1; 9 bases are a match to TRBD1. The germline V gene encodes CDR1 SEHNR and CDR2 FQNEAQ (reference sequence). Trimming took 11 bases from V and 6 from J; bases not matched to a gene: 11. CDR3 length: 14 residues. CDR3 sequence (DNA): TGTGCCGGCTTCGCGAGACAGGGGGGCAATGAGCAGTTCTTC. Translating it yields CAGFARQGGNEQFF.

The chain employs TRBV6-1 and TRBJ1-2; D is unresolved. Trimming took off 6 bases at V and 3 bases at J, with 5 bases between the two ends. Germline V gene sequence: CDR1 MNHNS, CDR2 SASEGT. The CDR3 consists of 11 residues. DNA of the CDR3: TGTGCCAGCAGCCGATACTATGGCTACACCTTC. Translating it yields CASSRYYGYTF.

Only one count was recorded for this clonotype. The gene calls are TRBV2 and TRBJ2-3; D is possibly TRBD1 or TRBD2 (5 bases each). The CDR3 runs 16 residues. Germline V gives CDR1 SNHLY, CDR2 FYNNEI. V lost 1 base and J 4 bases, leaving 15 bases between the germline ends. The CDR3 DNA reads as TGTGCCAGCAGTGAAGAGGGCAGGGTGAGGGCAGATACGCAGTATTTT. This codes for CASSEEGRVRADTQYF.

CDR3 sequence: CASSPRTGALTDTQYF. The CDR3 region has the DNA TGTGCCAGCAGCCCCCGGACGGGGGCCCTCACAGATACGCAGTATTTT. The chain is built from TRBV7-9 and TRBJ2-3; D tentatively fits TRBD1 or TRBD2 (6 bases each). The V gene lost 5 bases and the J gene lost 2 bases, with 17 bases spanning the gap. Germline loops: CDR1 SEHNR, CDR2 FQNEAQ (reference sequence). CDR3 size: 16 residues.

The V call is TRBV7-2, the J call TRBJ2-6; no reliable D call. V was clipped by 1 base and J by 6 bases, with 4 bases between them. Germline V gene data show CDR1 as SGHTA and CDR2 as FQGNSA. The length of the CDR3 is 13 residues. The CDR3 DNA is TGTGCCAGCAGCTTAGGGTCGGCCAACGTCCTGACTTTC. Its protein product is CASSLGSANVLTF.

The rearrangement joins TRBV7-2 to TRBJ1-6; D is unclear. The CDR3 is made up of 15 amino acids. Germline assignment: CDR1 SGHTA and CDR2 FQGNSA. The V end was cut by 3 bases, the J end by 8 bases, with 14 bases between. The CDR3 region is CASSFGSGMDSPLHF. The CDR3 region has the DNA TGTGCCAGCAGCTTTGGTTCGGGTATGGATTCACCCCTCCACTTT.

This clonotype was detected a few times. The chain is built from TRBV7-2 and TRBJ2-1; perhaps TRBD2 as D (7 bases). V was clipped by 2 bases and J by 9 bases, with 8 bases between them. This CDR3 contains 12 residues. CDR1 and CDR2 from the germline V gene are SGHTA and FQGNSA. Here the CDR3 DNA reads TGTGCCAGCAGCTTAAGGGGGGGTGAGCAGTTCTTC. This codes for CASSLRGGEQFF.

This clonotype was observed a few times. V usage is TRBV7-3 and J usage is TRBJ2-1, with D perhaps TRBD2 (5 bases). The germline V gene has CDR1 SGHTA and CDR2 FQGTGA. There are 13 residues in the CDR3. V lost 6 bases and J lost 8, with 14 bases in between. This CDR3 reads CASSPAGIDEQFF. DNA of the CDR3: TGTGCCAGCAGTCCCGCCGGGATCGATGAGCAGTTCTTC.

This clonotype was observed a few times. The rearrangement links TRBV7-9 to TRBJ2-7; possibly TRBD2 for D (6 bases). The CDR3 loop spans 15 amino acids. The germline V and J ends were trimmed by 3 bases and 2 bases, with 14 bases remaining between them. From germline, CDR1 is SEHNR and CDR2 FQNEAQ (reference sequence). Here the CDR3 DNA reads TGTGCCAGCAGCTTCGGCGGGAAACCCGCCTACGAGCAGTACTTC. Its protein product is CASSFGGKPAYEQYF.

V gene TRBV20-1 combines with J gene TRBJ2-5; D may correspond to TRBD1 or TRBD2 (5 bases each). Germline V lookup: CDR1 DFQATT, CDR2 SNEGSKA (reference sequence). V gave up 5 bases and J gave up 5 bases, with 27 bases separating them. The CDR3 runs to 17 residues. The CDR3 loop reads CSAVPSIEGKVEETQYF. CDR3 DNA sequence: TGCAGTGCTGTGCCCTCTATTGAGGGGAAGGTAGAGGAGACCCAGTACTTC.

The CDR3 sequence: CASSFQGGSYEQYF. DNA of the CDR3: TGTGCCAGCAGTTTCCAGGGAGGGTCCTACGAGCAGTACTTC. This chain joins TRBV28 and TRBJ2-7; 7 bases are shared with TRBD2. Per the germline V gene, CDR1 is MDHEN and CDR2 is SYDVKM. V trimming: 3 bases; J trimming: 1 base; junction bases outside the gene matches: 3. The CDR3 contains 14 residues.

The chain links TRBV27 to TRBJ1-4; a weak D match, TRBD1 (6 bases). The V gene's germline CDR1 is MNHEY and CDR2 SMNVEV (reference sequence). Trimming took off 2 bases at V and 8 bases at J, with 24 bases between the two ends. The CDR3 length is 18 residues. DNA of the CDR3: TGTGCCAGCAGTTTAGGCCGCGGGTGGGGGCTAGCCGGGGAAAAACTGTTTTTT. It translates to CASSLGRGWGLAGEKLFF.

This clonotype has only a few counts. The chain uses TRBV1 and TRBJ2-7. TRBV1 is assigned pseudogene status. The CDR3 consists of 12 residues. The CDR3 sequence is CTSSQILNEQYF. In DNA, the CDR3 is TGCACCAGCAGCCAAATCCTCAACGAGCAGTACTTC.

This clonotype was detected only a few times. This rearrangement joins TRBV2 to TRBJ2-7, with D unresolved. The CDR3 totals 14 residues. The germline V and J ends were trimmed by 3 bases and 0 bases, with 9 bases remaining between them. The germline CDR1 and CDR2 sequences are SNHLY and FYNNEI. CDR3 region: CASSDSAASYEQYF. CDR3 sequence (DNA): TGTGCCAGCAGTGATTCGGCGGCCTCCTACGAGCAGTACTTC.

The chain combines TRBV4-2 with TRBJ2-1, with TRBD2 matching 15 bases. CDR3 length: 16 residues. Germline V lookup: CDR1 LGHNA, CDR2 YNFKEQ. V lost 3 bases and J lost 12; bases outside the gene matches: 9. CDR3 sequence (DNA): TGTGCCAGCAGCCATTGGACTAGCGGGGGGGCCATAGGGCAGTTCTTC. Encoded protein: CASSHWTSGGAIGQFF.

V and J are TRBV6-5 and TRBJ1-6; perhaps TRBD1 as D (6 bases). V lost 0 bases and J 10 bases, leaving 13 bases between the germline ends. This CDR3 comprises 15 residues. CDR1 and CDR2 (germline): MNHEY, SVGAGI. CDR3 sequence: CASSYSGGRGSPLHF. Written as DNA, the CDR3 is TGTGCCAGCAGTTACTCTGGGGGGCGAGGCTCACCCCTCCACTTT.

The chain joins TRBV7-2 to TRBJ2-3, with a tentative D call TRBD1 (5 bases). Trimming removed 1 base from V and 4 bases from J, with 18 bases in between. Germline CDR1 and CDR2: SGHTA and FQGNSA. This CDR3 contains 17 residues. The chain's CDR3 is CASSLEPGRVFADTQYF. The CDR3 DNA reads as TGTGCCAGCAGCTTAGAACCGGGCAGGGTTTTTGCAGATACGCAGTATTTT.

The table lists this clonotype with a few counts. CDR3 coding DNA: TGCGCCAGCGGGGACGGGACAGTGACGGCCGGGGAGCTGTTTTTT. Its translation: CASGDGTVTAGELFF. The chain couples TRBV5-1 to TRBJ2-2, with 7 bases aligning to TRBD1. V lost 7 bases to trimming and J lost 6 bases; unmatched junction nucleotides: 12. The germline V gene encodes CDR1 SGHRS and CDR2 YFSETQ. There are 15 residues in the CDR3.

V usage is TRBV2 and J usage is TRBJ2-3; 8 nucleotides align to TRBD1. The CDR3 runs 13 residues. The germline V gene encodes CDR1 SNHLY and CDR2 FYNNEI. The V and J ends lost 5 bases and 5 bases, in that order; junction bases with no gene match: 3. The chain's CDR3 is CASSKDREDTQYF. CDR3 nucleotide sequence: TGTGCCAGCAGTAAGGACAGGGAAGATACGCAGTATTTT.

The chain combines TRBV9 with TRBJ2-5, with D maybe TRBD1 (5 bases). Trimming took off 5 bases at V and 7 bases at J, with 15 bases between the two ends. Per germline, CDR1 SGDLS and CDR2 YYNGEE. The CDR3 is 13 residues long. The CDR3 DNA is TGTGCCAGCAGTGACCCAGGGTCCCGGACCCAGTACTTC. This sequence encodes CASSDPGSRTQYF.